Ten or more counts support the clone carrying this T cell receptor (beta chain). This record belongs to a study of identical twins. Template switching created a universal primer site, and the cDNA included unique molecular identifiers. One entry per CDR3 protein, called by TCRdb with MiXCR from the 5' RACE reads. Counted here are 690,000 or so distinct CDR3 sequences, around 5.7% occurring once; the ten biggest clones make up roughly 2%. Germline CDR1 is DFQATT and CDR2 is SNEGSKA (reference sequence). Trimming took off 1 base at V and 7 bases at J, with 10 bases between the two ends. CDR3 length: 13 residues.

The TCR was taken from a man aged 18-30 years in good health. Sequencing was performed on naive T cells sorted from blood. The chain couples TRBV20-1 to TRBJ1-4, with a possible D match to TRBD1 (5 bases). CDR3 region: CSARVGGSEKLFF. The CDR3, as DNA: TGCAGTGCTAGAGTGGGGGGATCTGAAAAACTGTTTTTT.